The clone carrying this T cell receptor beta chain has a count of ten or more. Its antigen is still unknown. Extraction of total RNA produced a minimum of 5.5 micrograms from each sample. The authors ran a second PCR of roughly 6 to 12 cycles using a sample-barcoded 5' primer and a J-beta primer mix. A single record per CDR3 protein comes from TCRdb applying MiXCR to the 5' RACE reads. The table has hundreds of thousands of distinct CDR3 sequences, under 30% seen once. Germline assignment: CDR1 SGHRS and CDR2 YFSETQ. CDR3 length: 14 amino acids. V shed 6 bases and J 3 bases; nucleotides not matched to a gene: 7. The data were taken from a study of blood T cells in healthy people across ages. General study results and limits: Long-lived donors exceeded aged donors in naive CD4+ cells and diversity.

The chain links TRBV5-1 to TRBJ1-2; 8 bases are a match to TRBD1. Sequenced sample: blood. The TCR was taken from a woman of 80 years or more in good health. The CDR3 DNA reads as TGCGCCAGCACAGGGGCAGGGGGCGACTATGGCTACACCTTC. This sequence encodes CASTGAGGDYGYTF.